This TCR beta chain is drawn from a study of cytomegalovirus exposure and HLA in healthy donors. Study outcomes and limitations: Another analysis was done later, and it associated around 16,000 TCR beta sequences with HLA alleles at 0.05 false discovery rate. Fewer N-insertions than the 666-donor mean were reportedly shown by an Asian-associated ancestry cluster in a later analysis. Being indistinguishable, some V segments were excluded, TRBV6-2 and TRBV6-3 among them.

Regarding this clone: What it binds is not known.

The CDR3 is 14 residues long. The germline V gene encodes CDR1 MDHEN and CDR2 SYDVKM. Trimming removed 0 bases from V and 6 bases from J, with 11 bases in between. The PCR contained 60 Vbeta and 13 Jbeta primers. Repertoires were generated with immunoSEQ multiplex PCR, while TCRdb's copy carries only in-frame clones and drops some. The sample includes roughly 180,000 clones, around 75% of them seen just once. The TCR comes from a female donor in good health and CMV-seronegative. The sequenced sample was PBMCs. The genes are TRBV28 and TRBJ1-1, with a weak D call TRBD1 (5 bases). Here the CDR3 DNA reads TGTGCCAGCAGTTTATGGGCGCAGGGTTCTGAAGCTTTCTTT. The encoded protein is CASSLWAQGSEAFF.